This TCR beta chain is drawn from a study of blood T cells in healthy people across ages. Overall study: Capturing about one barcoded beta molecule per two T cells was achieved by template switching.

Trimming removed 2 bases from V and 4 bases from J, with 17 bases in between. The CDR3 runs to 16 residues. The V gene's germline CDR1 is LGHDT and CDR2 YNNKEL (reference sequence). For the second PCR, which ran for about 7 to 12 cycles, a sample-barcoded 5' primer and a J-beta primer mix were used. TCRdb independently ran MiXCR on the 5' RACE reads; one entry per CDR3 protein. Of hundreds of thousands of distinct CDR3 sequences listed, approximately 30% are singletons. Researchers collected ten milliliters of peripheral blood from every single donor. There are a few counts of this clonotype. With a much larger clone just one base away, this may be a read error.

This receptor was identified in a woman older than 75 in good health. The chain links TRBV3-1 to TRBJ1-1; no definite D call. The sequenced sample was blood. CDR3 amino acids: CASSQRFRGTGTEAFF. CDR3 nucleotide sequence: TGTGCCAGCAGCCAAAGGTTTCGGGGAACGGGCACTGAAGCTTTCTTT.